This TCR beta chain emerged from a study of T cells in Graves' hyperthyroidism and ophthalmopathy (dated by TCRdb to the late 2010s). Background on the whole study: Peripheral blood was collected at initial diagnosis, before any treatment. A discovery cohort of roughly 100 patients, about 44 with Graves' ophthalmopathy and 55 to 60 with stable Graves' hyperthyroidism, was used to find distinguishing TCR V-J signatures. An independent validation cohort of 18 to 20 hyperthyroidism patients and approximately 17 patients who later progressed to ophthalmopathy tested prospective prediction of ophthalmopathy. The 75 to 100 discovery patients were randomly divided into training and test sets at a 7:3 ratio. In addition, the study compared T-cell repertoires in thyroid tissue and in blood from roughly six Graves' hyperthyroidism patients. After blood sampling, hyperthyroidism patients were treated with methimazole at a starting dose of 30 mg daily, and ophthalmopathy patients were treated with high-dose intravenous methylprednisolone. The paper reports TCR Vbeta CDR3 sequencing of 130 to 150 peripheral blood samples: 43 ophthalmopathy, around 80 hyperthyroidism and approximately 17 progressor patients. Broader findings and caveats from the paper: In validation, the model predicted progression to ophthalmopathy a median of about 5.9 months before onset, with about 70% sensitivity and around 76% specificity. No statistical method was used to set the sample size in advance, and investigators knew the group allocation. Most expanded thyroid clonotypes (frequency above 0.001) were also detected in blood, suggesting blood repertoires may reflect thyroid immune responses. A 13 V-J signature model separated ophthalmopathy from stable hyperthyroidism, with about 88% sensitivity and roughly 84% specificity in cross-validation and 80%/75% in testing.

Stable Graves' hyperthyroidism was defined as no progression to ophthalmopathy during 18 months of follow-up. Hyperthyroidism patients were newly diagnosed, with disease duration under 2 months, and aged 18 to 65 years. Any patient with an uncontrolled infection, another autoimmune disease, pregnancy or lactation was excluded. Clinical symptoms, serum thyroxine and TRAb, thyroid ultrasound, and orbital computed tomography formed the basis for the diagnoses. PBMCs were isolated from about 10 ml of fresh peripheral blood by Ficoll-Paque density gradient centrifugation. Total RNA was extracted using Trizol reagent, and RNA quality was assessed on an Agilent 2100 Bioanalyzer. TCR beta CDR3 regions were amplified from RNA transcripts. For the first round of RT-PCR on the TCR CDR3, the HTBI primer set was used together with the Qiagen OneStep RT-PCR kit. Libraries were constructed in a second round of multiplex PCR, after which size selection and purification were carried out. Libraries were sequenced paired-end with 100 bp reads on an Illumina HiSeq2000. In the authors' own workflow: SOAPnuke was used to process the raw data, throwing out any read that contained adapters or uncalled bases, had a mean Phred below 15, or lacked an exact constant-primer or identifier match. High-quality paired reads were merged using COPE v1.2.5, and each unique nucleotide sequence was defined as a clonotype. MiTCR v1.1 was used to align the clonotypes against IMGT TRBV, TRBD and TRBJ reference segments. Analysis was restricted to V-J combinations with a frequency above 0.0001, which covered 99% to 99.2% of repertoires. A TCS score was defined as the ratio of F50 (clonal expansion) to E x V (chaos), with BLOSUM62-based TCRdist applied between CDR3 peptides within each V-J. Welch's t-statistics and random forest reduced 500 to 650 V-J features to some 14, which were used in a naive Bayes classifier (R e1071). Thyroid-blood repertoire similarity was quantified with the Morisita-Horn index. TCRdb reworked the public reads: Q25 trimming with fastp, MiXCR clone assembly, productive beta chains retained. Rows with a matching CDR3 protein are joined into one entry that keeps the most common DNA and genes. TCRdb assigned the V and J calls; the authors' analysis was not used. This sample gives hundreds of thousands of distinct CDR3 sequences in total; roughly a third of them show up just once. The ten largest clones represent less than 35% of the sample.

This clonotype was found a few times. Which antigen it targets is not known. It has no much larger one-base neighbor in the sample; base qualities were not kept. This receptor was taken from a woman aged 40 to 50 with Graves' hyperthyroidism. The material sequenced was blood.

The CDR3 reads as follows: CASSRTSNEQYF. The nucleotides are TGTGCCAGCAGCCGGACTAGCAACGAGCAGTACTTC. The chain employs TRBV7-9 and TRBJ2-7, and 8 junctional nucleotides match TRBD2. The CDR3 runs 12 amino acids, cysteine and phenylalanine included. CDR3 DNA only is kept here, 36 bases in frame from base 1. Clipping removes 5 bases from V and 5 bases from J, with 2 as the unmatched junction base count. The germline V gene (reference sequence) gives CDR1 as SEHNR and CDR2 as FQNEAQ.